This T cell receptor (beta chain) originates from a study of cytomegalovirus exposure and HLA in healthy donors. V was pared by 0 bases and J by 6 bases, with 11 bases between. This CDR3 contains 14 residues. CDR1 is WNHNN and CDR2 is SYGVQD in the germline V gene (reference sequence). Donors sampled were nominally healthy, though unrecorded immune exposures were likely. Study observations and caveats: Immune exposure information comprised only CMV serostatus. Overall, around 160 TCR beta chains were annotated as cytomegalovirus-associated.

With regard to this clone: What it recognizes is unknown.

Primers: 60 Vbeta forward and 13 Jbeta reverse. In the authors' methods: Some 11 million shared chains were among the roughly 80 million unique TCR beta chains that a later analysis counted. Profiling relied on immunoSEQ multiplex PCR, and the TCRdb table lists in-frame clones only, not all of them. Clone size and V and J calls were adopted from that table, with D and trimming inferred from the DNA. The sample has 150,000 or so clones; approximately 80% are singletons. The receptor's source is a man aged 35-49 years in good health and CMV-seropositive. The genes are TRBV10-1 and TRBJ1-2; maybe TRBD1 (6 bases). Sequencing used PBMCs. The CDR3 here is CASSESITGNGYTF. Here the CDR3 DNA reads TGCGCCAGCAGTGAGTCCATTACAGGGAATGGCTACACCTTC.